This T cell receptor (beta chain) comes out of a study of neurological immune-mediated disorders. About the study: The disease course was relapsing-remitting in roughly 31 and secondary progressive in about 8.5% of the roughly 34 multiple sclerosis patients. Study-wide points: Neither clinical nor MRI features were found to be associated with the multiple sclerosis repertoire cluster.

With 10-nucleotide random UMIs, 5'RACE was used to make the cDNA. From the 5' RACE reads, TCRdb called clonotypes with MiXCR, one entry per CDR3 protein. The repertoire has 87,000 or so distinct CDR3 sequences, 3% to 4% of them found once; the top ten carry 2.9%. Losses at the gene ends were 4 bases for V and 2 bases for J; bases not matched to a gene: 7. CDR3 length: 15 amino acids. Germline V gene sequence: CDR1 KGHDR, CDR2 SFDVKD. It was from 2 million PBMCs stored at -80 C that the unsorted libraries were obtained. This clonotype was picked up many times. The antigen remains undetermined. This TCR derives from a woman between 45 and 65 years old with multiple sclerosis. The chain uses TRBV24-1 and TRBJ2-7, with 7 bases fitting TRBD1. The sample taken for sequencing was PBMCs. Here the CDR3 reads CATSETQGSPYEQYF. As DNA, the CDR3 is TGTGCCACCAGTGAGACACAGGGGAGCCCCTACGAGCAGTACTTC.